Listed below are T cell receptor beta chains from one sample, sequenced in a study of blood T cell repertoires in COVID-19. Using immunoSEQ multiplex PCR, the repertoire was profiled, and TCRdb retains in-frame clones only, with some absent. This sample has about 70,000 clones, with roughly 83% found just once. The sequenced sample consisted of peripheral blood. The origin of the receptors is a man aged 25-40 years with COVID-19, enrolled during active disease. Both conserved end residues are part of each CDR3. The order of the fields is J gene, clone size, V gene, D gene, CDR3 protein, CDR3 DNA. D genes are given only for firm matches. Size values are once, few and many counts, or a class for expanded clones, and some rows have none.

>TRBJ1-1|NA|TRBV4-1|NA
CASSQGTRGTTEAFF
TGCGCCAGCAGCCAGGGTACCAGGGGCACCACTGAAGCTTTCTTT
>TRBJ1-1|once|TRBV4-1|TRBD1
CASKTGILIAEAFF
TGCGCCAGCAAGACAGGGATTTTGATCGCTGAAGCTTTCTTT
>TRBJ2-5|NA|TRBV4-1|NA
CASSQVHTQETQYF
TGCGCCAGCAGCCAAGTTCACACCCAAGAGACCCAGTACTTC
>TRBJ1-2|NA|TRBV7-2|NA
CASSLEAGMDGYTF
TGTGCCAGCAGCTTAGAAGCAGGGATGGATGGCTACACCTTC
>TRBJ2-7|NA|TRBV5-4|TRBD1
CASSLVGTGGLTYEQYF
TGTGCCAGCAGCTTGGTAGGGACAGGGGGACTTACCTACGAGCAGTACTTC
>TRBJ1-5|NA|TRBV28|TRBD1
CASILQGNGNQPQHF
TGTGCCAGCATTCTACAGGGGAACGGCAATCAGCCCCAGCATTTT
>TRBJ2-3|NA|TRBV7-2|TRBD2
CASSIPSGKTDTQYF
TGTGCCAGCAGCATCCCTAGCGGGAAAACAGATACGCAGTATTTT
>TRBJ1-1|NA|TRBV6-5|TRBD1
CASSHQGEIAEAFF
TGTGCCAGCAGTCACCAGGGGGAGATCGCTGAAGCTTTCTTT
>TRBJ1-5|NA|TRBV19|TRBD1
CASSRVPGQGANQPQHF
TGTGCCAGTAGTAGAGTACCGGGACAGGGGGCTAATCAGCCCCAGCATTTT
>TRBJ1-6|few|TRBV3-1/TRBV3-2|NA
CASGGVSYNSPLHF
TGTGCCAGCGGGGGGGTTTCCTATAATTCACCCCTCCACTTT
>TRBJ2-2|NA|TRBV27|TRBD2
CASSLRLAGNTGELFF
TGTGCCAGCAGTTTAAGACTAGCGGGGAACACCGGGGAGCTGTTTTTT
>TRBJ2-5|NA|TRBV2|NA
CASSGWLATNGTQYF
TGTGCCAGCAGTGGCTGGCTAGCGACCAACGGGACCCAGTACTTC
>TRBJ2-7|few|TRBV19|NA
CASSIQGWSSYEQYF
TGTGCCAGTAGTATACAGGGATGGAGCTCCTACGAGCAGTACTTC
>TRBJ2-2|NA|TRBV24-1|TRBD1
CATSDPSTGPTGELFF
TGTGCCACCAGTGATCCCTCGACAGGGCCCACCGGGGAGCTGTTTTTT
>TRBJ1-2|NA|TRBV18|NA
CASSPGQLPNYGYTF
TGTGCCAGCTCACCAGGGCAACTCCCTAACTATGGCTACACCTTC
>TRBJ1-1|NA|TRBV19|NA
CASIPAGMNTEAFF
TGTGCCAGTATACCTGCGGGCATGAACACTGAAGCTTTCTTT
>TRBJ1-1|once|TRBV14|NA
CASSPLAGVAFF
TGTGCCAGCAGCCCCTTGGCGGGGGTGGCTTTCTTT
>TRBJ2-4|NA|TRBV4-2|NA
CASSQEGRENIQYF
TGTGCCAGCAGCCAAGAGGGCAGGGAAAACATTCAGTACTTC
>TRBJ2-7|NA|TRBV2|NA
CASSLHSYEQYF
TGTGCCAGCAGTTTACATTCCTACGAGCAGTACTTC
>TRBJ2-1|NA|TRBV19|TRBD1
CASGQAYNEQFF
TGTGCCAGTGGACAGGCTTACAATGAGCAGTTCTTC
>TRBJ1-1|NA|TRBV11-1|NA
CASSLGQPVTEAFF
TGTGCCAGCAGCTTAGGGCAACCAGTCACTGAAGCTTTCTTT
>TRBJ1-1|NA|TRBV27|TRBD1
CASSLLPGGNTEAFF
TGTGCCAGCAGTTTACTTCCAGGGGGAAACACTGAAGCTTTCTTT
>TRBJ2-7|NA|TRBV28|NA
CASLTRAGINEQYF
TGTGCCAGCCTGACCCGGGCAGGGATAAACGAGCAGTACTTC
>TRBJ2-7|NA|TRBV7-9|NA
CASSLDGSLYEQYF
TGTGCCAGCAGCTTAGACGGGAGCCTCTACGAGCAGTACTTC
>TRBJ2-3|once|TRBV9|TRBD1
CASSLGQGIDTQYF
TGTGCCAGCAGCCTCGGACAGGGGATAGATACGCAGTATTTT
>TRBJ2-3|NA|TRBV5-4|TRBD2
CASSRTSDSTDTQYF
TGTGCCAGCAGCCGGACTAGCGATAGCACAGATACGCAGTATTTT
>TRBJ1-1|NA|TRBV5-6|NA
CASSLATGPNTEAFF
TGTGCCAGCAGCTTGGCTACAGGGCCGAACACTGAAGCTTTCTTT
>TRBJ1-5|few|TRBV5-6|TRBD1
CASSFATGGNQPQHF
TGTGCCAGCAGCTTTGCGACAGGGGGCAATCAGCCCCAGCATTTT
>TRBJ2-1|few|TRBV6-6|TRBD2
CASSRTGTSGNEQFF
TGTGCCAGCAGCCGGACCGGGACTAGCGGCAATGAGCAGTTCTTC
>TRBJ1-5|once|TRBV6-6|TRBD1
CASNTGQGSNQPQHF
TGTGCCAGCAATACGGGACAGGGGAGCAATCAGCCCCAGCATTTT
>TRBJ2-3|NA|TRBV29-1|NA
CSSSTGGGGRAFDTQYF
TGCAGCTCATCGACAGGGGGAGGCGGGAGGGCCTTTGATACGCAGTATTTT
>TRBJ1-6|NA|TRBV7-2|NA
CASSPGPRGSNSPLHF
TGTGCCAGCAGCCCCGGTCCGCGAGGGTCCAATTCACCCCTCCACTTT
>TRBJ2-7|NA|TRBV6-2/TRBV6-3|TRBD2
CASSYGTSGSYEQYF
TGTGCCAGCAGTTACGGTACTAGCGGGAGCTACGAGCAGTACTTC
>TRBJ2-1|NA|TRBV5-1|TRBD2
CASSLTGRENEQFF
TGCGCCAGCAGCTTGACCGGGAGGGAGAATGAGCAGTTCTTC
>TRBJ1-5|NA|TRBV9|NA
CASSVGAREGQPQHF
TGTGCCAGCAGCGTAGGGGCCAGGGAGGGTCAGCCCCAGCATTTT
>TRBJ2-7|NA|TRBV6-5|TRBD2
CASRGRLATYEQYF
TGTGCCAGCAGGGGGAGACTAGCTACCTACGAGCAGTACTTC
>TRBJ2-1|NA|TRBV6-2/TRBV6-3|TRBD2
CASSPPLAGGRGNEQFF
TGTGCCAGCAGCCCTCCCCTAGCGGGAGGTAGGGGGAATGAGCAGTTCTTC
>TRBJ2-7|NA|TRBV2|TRBD1
CASRSGTGPREQYF
TGTGCCAGCAGGTCCGGGACAGGTCCAAGGGAGCAGTACTTC
>TRBJ1-4|NA|TRBV28|NA
CASSLYGATNEKLFF
TGTGCCAGCAGTTTATATGGAGCAACTAATGAAAAACTGTTTTTT
>TRBJ2-1|NA|TRBV7-8|TRBD1
CASSSTGTGGYEQFF
TGTGCCAGCAGCTCGACCGGGACAGGGGGATATGAGCAGTTCTTC
>TRBJ1-5|NA|TRBV27|NA
CASSPRLDQKPQHF
TGTGCCAGCAGCCCCAGGTTAGATCAGAAGCCCCAGCATTTT
>TRBJ1-2|NA|TRBV18|TRBD1
CASSVDRESGGYTF
TGTGCCAGCTCAGTGGACAGGGAGTCTGGCGGCTACACCTTC
>TRBJ1-6|NA|TRBV13|TRBD1
CASSIRTGTSPLHF
TGTGCCAGCAGCATAAGGACAGGGACTTCACCCCTCCACTTT
>TRBJ1-5|NA|TRBV19|NA
CASSITGFSNQPQHF
TGTGCCAGTAGTATCACAGGGTTTAGCAATCAGCCCCAGCATTTT
>TRBJ2-7|few|TRBV27|TRBD2
CASSRTSESYEQYF
TGTGCCAGCAGTCGGACTAGCGAGTCCTACGAGCAGTACTTC
>TRBJ2-7|NA|TRBV27|TRBD1
CASSLRDSAYEQYF
TGTGCCAGCAGTTTAAGGGACAGTGCCTACGAGCAGTACTTC
>TRBJ2-1|NA|TRBV10-1|NA
CASSEEQPPNNEQFF
TGCGCCAGCAGTGAGGAACAGCCTCCCAATAATGAGCAGTTCTTC
>TRBJ2-5|NA|TRBV28|NA
CASSLANQETQYF
TGTGCCAGCAGTTTAGCTAATCAAGAGACCCAGTACTTC
>TRBJ2-7|NA|TRBV18|NA
CASSPPLSYEQYF
TGTGCCAGCTCACCTCCCCTGAGCTACGAGCAGTACTTC
>TRBJ1-1|few|TRBV30|TRBD1
CAWTGLQGGAFF
TGTGCCTGGACCGGATTACAGGGGGGAGCTTTCTTT
>TRBJ1-1|NA|TRBV19|TRBD1
CASSLTGGMDTEAFF
TGTGCCAGTAGTTTAACAGGGGGTATGGACACTGAAGCTTTCTTT
>TRBJ2-7|NA|TRBV6-5|TRBD1
CAIPGQGVGQYF
TGTGCCATTCCGGGACAGGGTGTCGGGCAGTACTTC
>TRBJ2-5|NA|TRBV18|NA
CASSPGGQGYTETQYF
TGTGCCAGCTCCCCGGGGGGACAAGGGTACACGGAGACCCAGTACTTC
>TRBJ1-2|NA|TRBV19|NA
CASSITPQGGYTF
TGTGCCAGTAGTATAACTCCACAGGGAGGCTACACCTTC